Listed below are T cell receptor beta chains from one sample, sequenced in a study of T cell repertoires in cytomegalovirus infection. TCRdb itself ran the reads through MiXCR, one entry per CDR3 protein. The sample includes under 500,000 distinct CDR3 sequences, roughly 46% of them seen just once. These receptors lack a known antigen. The sequenced sample was cultured PBMCs, obtained from culture after CMV antigen stimulation. The receptors shown here come from a human donor in good health (CMV status not recorded). Some clones in this sample may be carry-over from other donors' samples. CDR3s include the opening cysteine and the closing phenylalanine or tryptophan. The D gene is left open where the match is weak. Size tells how often a clone was seen (once, few, many) or the class of an expanded clone, and some rows leave it out.

>few|TRBV6-1|TRBJ1-5|13|.
CASSRSLGQPQHF
TGTGCCAGCAGTCGCTCATTGGGACAGCCCCAGCATTTT
>few|TRBV7-6|TRBJ2-2|14|.
CASSLGHATGELFF
TGTGCCAGCAGCTTAGGGCACGCCACCGGGGAGCTGTTTTTT
>.|TRBV20-1|TRBJ1-5|14|.
CSARDSVGNQPQHF
TGCAGTGCTAGAGATTCTGTTGGGAATCAGCCCCAGCATTTT
>.|TRBV28|TRBJ2-7|14|.
CASSFYGGRGEQYF
TGTGCCAGCAGTTTTTATGGGGGGCGAGGAGAGCAGTACTTC
>.|TRBV11-3|TRBJ1-1|12|TRBD1
CASSSRGGGVFF
TGTGCCAGCAGCTCCCGGGGAGGGGGCGTTTTCTTT
>.|TRBV18|TRBJ1-6|15|.
CASSTDHPRGSPLHF
TGTGCCAGCTCAACAGACCACCCGAGGGGTTCACCCCTCCACTTT
>.|TRBV6-6|TRBJ1-1|14|.
CASSEFRGSPEAFF
TGTGCCAGCAGTGAGTTCCGGGGATCCCCTGAAGCTTTCTTT
>.|TRBV7-9|TRBJ2-3|15|.
CASSPNTLWGNTQYF
TGTGCCAGCAGCCCAAACACGCTCTGGGGGAATACGCAGTATTTT
>.|TRBV7-2|TRBJ2-7|15|.
CASQRTPLLGYEQYF
TGTGCCAGTCAGCGTACCCCACTCCTAGGCTACGAGCAGTACTTC
>.|TRBV18|TRBJ1-3|14|.
CASSPFYSGNTIYF
TGTGCCAGCTCACCATTTTACTCTGGAAACACCATATATTTT
>.|TRBV7-2|TRBJ2-7|14|.
CASRPSQGSYEQYF
TGTGCCAGCAGGCCGAGTCAGGGCTCCTACGAGCAGTACTTC
>few|TRBV7-2|TRBJ2-1|13|.
CASSLGAGDEQFF
TGTGCCAGCAGCTTAGGTGCGGGCGATGAGCAGTTCTTC
>.|TRBV7-6|TRBJ2-1|18|TRBD2
CASSLRWRLAAFYNEQFF
TGTGCCAGCAGCTTAAGGTGGAGACTAGCGGCTTTCTACAATGAGCAGTTCTTC
>many|TRBV7-2|TRBJ1-6|15|.
CASSSTGQFGSPLHF
TGTGCCAGCAGCTCGACCGGACAGTTCGGATCACCCCTCCACTTT
>few|TRBV15|TRBJ1-6|14|.
CATSRSRTNSPLHF
TGTGCCACCAGCAGATCCCGGACCAATTCACCCCTCCACTTT
>.|TRBV20-1|TRBJ2-1|13|.
CSASGPLRNEQFF
TGCAGTGCTAGTGGACCACTCAGGAATGAGCAGTTCTTC
>.|TRBV10-3|TRBJ2-5|13|.
CAISANTQETQYF
TGTGCCATCAGTGCGAATACCCAAGAGACCCAGTACTTC
>.|TRBV19|TRBJ2-1|15|TRBD2
CASSSPGLAAGEQFF
TGTGCCAGTAGTTCTCCGGGACTAGCCGCTGGTGAGCAGTTCTTC
>.|TRBV12-3/TRBV12-4|TRBJ1-1|13|TRBD1
CASLLTGETEAFF
TGTGCCAGCCTCCTGACAGGGGAAACTGAAGCTTTCTTT
>.|TRBV20-1|TRBJ1-6|15|TRBD1
CSARLNTGGVSPLHF
TGCAGTGCTAGACTAAATACAGGGGGAGTTTCACCCCTCCACTTT
>.|TRBV11-2|TRBJ2-4|17|TRBD2
CASSRVKMRTGRRIQYF
TGTGCCAGCAGCCGAGTTAAGATGCGGACCGGGAGGCGCATTCAGTACTTC
>.|TRBV20-1|TRBJ2-7|14|TRBD1
CSATRQGYSYEQYF
TGCAGTGCCACTCGACAGGGTTATAGCTACGAGCAGTACTTC